The 20 T cell receptor beta chains below were found in one sample sequenced in a study of OX40 agonist ivuxolimab in advanced cancers. TCRdb's table, derived via immunoSEQ multiplex PCR, lists solely in-frame clones and lacks some. The sample yields 55,000 to 60,000 clones, around 81% seen once. The sample in question was CD4+ or CD8+ T cells sorted from blood, obtained in a trial of the OX40 agonist ivuxolimab. These receptors were obtained from an adult with an advanced solid tumor such as melanoma, head and neck, liver or kidney cancer.

V gene TRBV4-1 combines with J gene TRBJ1-3, with D perhaps TRBD1 (5 bases). This CDR3 is 15 amino acids long. The V end was cut by 1 base, the J end by 1 base, with 8 bases between. Germline V gives CDR1 MGHRA, CDR2 YSYEKL. The CDR3 reads CASSQAGMSGNTIYF. The CDR3 DNA sequence: TGCGCCAGCAGCCAAGCAGGGATGTCTGGAAACACCATATATTTT.

The chain uses TRBV14 and TRBJ2-4; D may correspond to TRBD1 or TRBD2 (5 bases each). Between the trimmed V and J ends, which lost 4 bases and 7 bases, there was a span of 17 bases. Germline values: CDR1 SGHDN, CDR2 FVKESK. The CDR3 runs to 15 residues. The CDR3 nucleotides read TGTGCCAGCAGCCTTCGTGGGGGTAGCGCCAACATTCAGTACTTC. Translated: CASSLRGGSANIQYF.

The chain employs TRBV10-1 and TRBJ2-7; the D gene could be TRBD1 or TRBD2 (5 bases each). Between the trimmed V and J ends, which lost 6 bases and 1 base, there was a span of 13 bases. The CDR3 loop spans 14 amino acids. The V gene's germline CDR1 is WNHNN and CDR2 SYGVQD (reference sequence). CDR3 sequence reads: CASRRVGVSYEQYF. Written as DNA, the CDR3 is TGCGCCAGCAGGAGAGTGGGGGTTTCCTACGAGCAGTACTTC.

The V call is TRBV7-9, the J call TRBJ2-7; 9 bases line up with TRBD2. Per the germline V gene, CDR1 is SEHNR and CDR2 is FQNEAQ (reference sequence). The CDR3 spans 15 residues. Unmatched junction bases numbered 6, after V lost 3 bases and J lost 3 bases. CDR3 sequence reads: CASSFGAGGIYEQYF. The CDR3 nucleotides read TGTGCCAGCAGCTTCGGGGCGGGAGGGATCTACGAGCAGTACTTC.

CDR3 nucleotide sequence: TGTGCCAGCAGGGGATTACTAGCGGGAGTTGACGAGCAGTACTTC. Its translation: CASRGLLAGVDEQYF. The chain employs TRBV6-1 and TRBJ2-7, with TRBD2 matching over 11 bases. This CDR3 has 15 amino acids. The germline V gene encodes CDR1 MNHNS and CDR2 SASEGT. Trimming cost V 6 bases and J 5 bases; bases outside gene matches: 9.

CDR3 amino acids: CASSPRQGRDEKLFF. CDR3 sequence (DNA): TGTGCCAGCAGCCCCCGACAGGGTAGGGACGAAAAACTGTTTTTT. This chain joins TRBV5-4 and TRBJ1-4; 7 nucleotides agree with TRBD1. The CDR3 covers 15 residues. J lost 8 bases, V lost 4 bases, and 11 bases had no gene match. CDR1 is SGHNT and CDR2 is YYREEE in the germline V gene (reference sequence). The variable domain in full, completed from reference TRBV5-4 and TRBJ1-4, reads ETGVTQSPTHLIKTRGQQVTLRCSSQSGHNTVSWYQQALGQGPQFIFQYYREEENGRGNFPPRFSGLQFPNYSSELNVNALELDDSALYLCASSPRQGRDEKLFFGSGTQLSVL.

The CDR3: CASSLGGYSYNEQFF. CDR3 DNA sequence: TGTGCCAGCAGCTTAGGTGGCTACTCCTACAATGAGCAGTTCTTC. V usage is TRBV7-2 and J usage is TRBJ2-1; D not certain. V lost 1 base to trimming and J lost 0 bases, with 7 bases between them. CDR3 size: 15 residues. Germline CDR1 reads SGHTA; CDR2 reads FQGNSA. The full variable domain, in which reference TRBV7-2 and TRBJ2-1 provide the parts outside the CDR3, is GAGVSQSPSNKVTEKGKDVELRCDPISGHTALYWYRQSLGQGLEFLIYFQGNSAPDKSGLPSDRFSAERTGGSVSTLTIQRTQQEDSAVYLCASSLGGYSYNEQFFGPGTRLTVL.

J is TRBJ2-7 and V is TRBV9; 9 nucleotides line up with TRBD1. Germline-derived CDR1 and CDR2 are SGDLS and YYNGEE. The CDR3 covers 15 residues. V gave up 2 bases and J gave up 3 bases; unmatched junction bases: 6. CDR3 coding DNA: TGTGCCAGCAGCGTCGGACAGGGGCCGAGCTACGAGCAGTACTTC. It specifies CASSVGQGPSYEQYF.

This rearrangement joins TRBV29-1 to TRBJ2-5; 9 bases are shared with TRBD1. The CDR3 totals 15 residues. Germline trimming cut 5 bases from V and 1 base from J; bases unmatched to any gene: 8. Germline CDR1 is SQVTM and CDR2 is ANQGSEA. The CDR3 region has the DNA TGCAGCGTTAAAGGGACAGGGTTGCCCCAAGAGACCCAGTACTTC. This translates into CSVKGTGLPQETQYF.

This clone came up a few times. The chain links TRBV18 to TRBJ2-1; no clear D gene. The CDR3 has 14 residues. Germline values: CDR1 KGHSH, CDR2 LQKENI. V was shortened by 5 bases and J by 9 bases, with 17 bases between the two germline ends. The CDR3 sequence is CASSGPLGNSEQFF. The CDR3 bases are TGTGCCAGCTCAGGACCCCTAGGCAATAGTGAGCAGTTCTTC. The complete variable domain, with remaining parts taken from reference TRBV18 and TRBJ2-1, reads NAGVMQNPRHLVRRRGQEARLRCSPMKGHSHVYWYRQLPEEGLKFMVYLQKENIIDESGMPKERFSAEFPKEGPSILRIQQVVRGDSAAYFCASSGPLGNSEQFFGPGTRLTVL.

The chain combines TRBV18 with TRBJ2-5; 7 bases are a match to TRBD2. The CDR3 covers 17 residues. The J segment lost 5 bases and the V segment lost 1 base, leaving 13 bases of the junction unmatched. Germline CDR1 KGHSH, CDR2 LQKENI. As DNA, the CDR3 is TGTGCCAGCTCACCACGAGCCTCGGGGGGTCGTTGGGAGACCCAGTACTTC. Translation gives CASSPRASGGRWETQYF.

J is TRBJ1-1 and V is TRBV21-1; the table assigns TRBD1, which was not confirmed against the DNA. TRBV21-1 is a listed pseudogene. The CDR3 runs to 23 residues. CDR3 nucleotides: TGTGCCAGCAGCAAAGGCGGTAGGAGACAGGGGGCGCAGGATCTTATCGGGTGCACTGAAGCTTTCTTT. This translates into CASSKGGRRQGAQDLIGCTEAFF.

The chain combines TRBV4-3 with TRBJ2-3; D ambiguous. Germline CDR1 is LGHNA and CDR2 is YSLEER. Trimming stripped 0 bases from V and 6 bases from J, with 10 bases between. The CDR3 is 14 amino acids. The CDR3 nucleotides are TGCGCCAGCAGCCAAGATCCAAAATCGGATACGCAGTATTTT. Amino acids: CASSQDPKSDTQYF.

This clone was observed a single time. The chain recombines TRBV6-6 with TRBJ1-4; 9 nucleotides match TRBD1. CDR1 and CDR2 (germline): MNHNY, SVGAGI (reference sequence). CDR3 size: 15 residues. Unmatched junction bases numbered 6, after V lost 2 bases and J lost 8 bases. Here the CDR3 reads CASSYGGQGKEKLFF. CDR3 coding DNA: TGTGCCAGCAGTTACGGGGGACAGGGTAAGGAAAAACTGTTTTTT.

With regard to this clone: Its ends do not fully match the called genes, so a read error is possible. The chain recombines TRBV27 with TRBJ1-5, with 7 bases that match TRBD1. Germline V gives CDR1 MNHEY, CDR2 SMNVEV (reference sequence). The CDR3 consists of 16 residues. CDR3 loop: CATSSKQGFTNQPQHF. The CDR3 region has the DNA TGTGCCACCAGTTCCAAACAGGGGTTCACCAATCAGCCCCAGCATTTT.

This clone was recorded once. This chain uses TRBV6-5 with TRBJ1-3; tentative D call: TRBD1 (5 bases). V gave up 0 bases and J gave up 4 bases, with 13 bases separating them. Germline CDR1 and CDR2: MNHEY and SVGAGI. The CDR3 runs 16 residues. The CDR3 DNA follows: TGTGCCAGCAGTTACTCTGGGGCAGGTTTAGGAAACACCATATATTTT. Translated: CASSYSGAGLGNTIYF.

This chain uses TRBV4-1 with TRBJ2-1; TRBD2 matches 10 bases. V trimming: 4 bases; J trimming: 0 bases; junction bases outside the gene matches: 18. There are 21 residues in the CDR3. The germline V gene has CDR1 MGHRA and CDR2 YSYEKL. In DNA, the CDR3 is TGCGCCAGCAGCCGAAGAAGGATAGGACTAGCGGAGGGGAGCTCCTACAATGAGCAGTTCTTC. It encodes CASSRRRIGLAEGSSYNEQFF.

This clone was seen a handful of times. This sequence joins TRBV30 and TRBJ1-5; D is ambiguous. The CDR3 sequence is 13 residues long. Germline CDR1 and CDR2: GTSNPN and SVGIG (reference sequence). Trimming took off 2 bases at V and 5 bases at J, with 10 bases between the two ends. The CDR3 reads CAWSPRLDQPQHF. In DNA, the CDR3 is TGTGCCTGGAGTCCTCGTTTGGATCAGCCCCAGCATTTT.

The count of this clone is one. This rearrangement joins TRBV28 to TRBJ2-7; either TRBD1 or TRBD2 may fit D (5 bases each). Trimming left V 6 bases short and J 2 bases short, with 14 bases between. CDR1 is MDHEN, CDR2 SYDVKM, per germline. The CDR3 covers 14 residues. The CDR3 DNA is TGTGCCAGCAGACTCCCCGGGGCAGCCTACGAGCAGTACTTC. Amino acids: CASRLPGAAYEQYF.

The chain has TRBV27 and TRBJ2-5; no definite D call. The CDR3 is made up of 13 amino acids. Trimming took 2 bases from V and 0 from J, leaving 4 bases between them. Looked up from germline, CDR1 is MNHEY and CDR2 is SMNVEV (reference sequence). CDR3 nucleotide sequence: TGTGCCAGCAGTTTAACCTACCAAGAGACCCAGTACTTC. This translates into CASSLTYQETQYF.